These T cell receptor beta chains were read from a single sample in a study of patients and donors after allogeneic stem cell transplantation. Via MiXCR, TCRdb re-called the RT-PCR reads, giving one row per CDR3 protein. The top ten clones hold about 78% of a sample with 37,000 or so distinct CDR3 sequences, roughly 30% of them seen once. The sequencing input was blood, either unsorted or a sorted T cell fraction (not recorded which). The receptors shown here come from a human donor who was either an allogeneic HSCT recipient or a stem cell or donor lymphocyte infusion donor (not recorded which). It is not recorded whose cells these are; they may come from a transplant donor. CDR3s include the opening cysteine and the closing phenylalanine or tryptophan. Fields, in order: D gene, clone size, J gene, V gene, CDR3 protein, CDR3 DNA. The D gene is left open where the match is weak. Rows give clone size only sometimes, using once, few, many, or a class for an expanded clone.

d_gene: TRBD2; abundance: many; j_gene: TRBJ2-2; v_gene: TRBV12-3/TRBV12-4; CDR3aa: CASSLYSGRGTGELFF; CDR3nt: TGTGCCAGCAGTTTATATAGCGGGAGAGGAACCGGGGAGCTGTTTTTT
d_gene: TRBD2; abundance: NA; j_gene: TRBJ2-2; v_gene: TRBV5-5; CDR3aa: CASTLRGGGTGELFF; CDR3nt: TGTGCCAGCACCCTGCGGGGGGGCGGAACCGGGGAGCTGTTTTTT
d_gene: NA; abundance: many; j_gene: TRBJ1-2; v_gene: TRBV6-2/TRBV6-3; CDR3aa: CASSYLPKMSGYTF; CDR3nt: TGTGCCAGCAGTTACCTACCCAAAATGAGTGGCTACACCTTC
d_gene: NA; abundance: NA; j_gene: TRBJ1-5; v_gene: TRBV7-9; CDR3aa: CASSVTGSNQPQHF; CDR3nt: TGTGCCAGCAGCGTTACAGGAAGCAATCAGCCCCAGCATTTT
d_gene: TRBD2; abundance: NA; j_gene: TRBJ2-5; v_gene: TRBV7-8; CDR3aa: CASSLGLAGSETQYF; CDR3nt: TGTGCCAGCAGCTTAGGACTAGCGGGTTCAGAGACCCAGTACTTC
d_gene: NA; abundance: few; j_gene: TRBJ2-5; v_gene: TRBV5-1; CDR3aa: CASSLGTHQETQYF; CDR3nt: TGCGCCAGCAGCTTGGGGACCCATCAAGAGACCCAGTACTTC
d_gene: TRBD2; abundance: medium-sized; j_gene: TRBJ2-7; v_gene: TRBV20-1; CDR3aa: CSARPLAGAYEQYF; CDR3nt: TGCAGTGCTAGACCACTAGCGGGAGCCTACGAGCAGTACTTC
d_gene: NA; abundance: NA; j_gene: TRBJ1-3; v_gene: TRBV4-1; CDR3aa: CASSQAVQASGNTIYF; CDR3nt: TGCGCCAGCAGCCAAGCTGTCCAGGCCTCTGGAAACACCATATATTTT
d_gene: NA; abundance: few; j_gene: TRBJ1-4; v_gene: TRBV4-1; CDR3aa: CASSQGRATNEKLFF; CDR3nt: TGCGCCAGCAGCCAGGGACGGGCAACTAATGAAAAACTGTTTTTT
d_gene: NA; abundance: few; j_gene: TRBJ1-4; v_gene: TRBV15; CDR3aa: CATSRVRTADNEKLFF; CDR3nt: TGTGCCACCAGCAGAGTGAGAACAGCGGATAATGAAAAACTGTTTTTT